These 5 T cell receptor beta chains were all obtained from the same sample, sequenced in a study of CD8+ T cells in alopecia areata. RNA was isolated and reverse transcribed to cDNA, the sequencing template. Data came from immunoSEQ multiplex PCR; TCRdb stores just in-frame clones and leaves some out. The data show fewer than 200,000 clones, with 65% to 75% seen just once and about an eighth held by the top ten. Specimen: CD8+ T cells sorted from blood, collected at week 0. The receptor source for this set is a human donor with alopecia areata.

The V and J genes are TRBV29-1 and TRBJ1-2; 7 bases map to TRBD1. The junction had 3 bases not matched to a gene; V was cut back by 5 bases and J by 6 bases. Germline V gene data show CDR1 as SQVTM and CDR2 as ANQGSEA. The CDR3 consists of 11 residues. The CDR3 coding sequence is TGCAGCGTTAACAGGGGTGATGGCTACACCTTC. It specifies CSVNRGDGYTF.

The chain is built from TRBV6-6 and TRBJ1-3; D remains ambiguous. V gave up 5 bases and J gave up 0 bases, with 14 bases separating them. From germline, CDR1 is MNHNY and CDR2 SVGAGI (reference sequence). The CDR3 is 16 amino acids. CDR3 loop: CASSNRKESSGNTIYF. The CDR3 bases are TGTGCCAGCAGTAACAGAAAGGAGAGCTCTGGAAACACCATATATTTT.

The CDR3 DNA sequence: TGTGCCACAGGATCCCCGGGGCAAGAGACCCAGTACTTC. Translation: CATGSPGQETQYF. V usage is TRBV2 and J usage is TRBJ2-5; perhaps TRBD2 as D (5 bases). The CDR3 length is 13 residues. From germline, CDR1 is SNHLY and CDR2 FYNNEI. Trimming cost V 10 bases and J 2 bases, with 14 bases left between them.

The V gene is TRBV2, the J gene TRBJ1-6; D is ambiguous. This CDR3 has 10 residues. V lost 8 bases to trimming and J lost 9 bases, with 5 bases between them. The germline gives CDR1 SNHLY, CDR2 FYNNEI. CDR3 DNA: TGTGCCAGCGGTTCTTCACCCCTCCACTTT. It is translated as CASGSSPLHF. The full variable domain, its missing parts supplied by reference TRBV2 and TRBJ1-6, is EPEVTQTPSHQVTQMGQEVILRCVPISNHLYFYWYRQILGQKVEFLVSFYNNEISEKSEIFDDQFSVERPDGSNFTLKIRSTKLEDSAMYFCASGSSPLHFGNGTRLTVT.

This clone was detected only once. This sequence joins TRBV9 and TRBJ1-2; no clear D. The ends were cut back, 4 bases at V and 2 bases at J, with 0 bases in the middle. The CDR3 length is 10 residues. Germline lookup yields CDR1 SGDLS and CDR2 YYNGEE. CDR3 nucleotide sequence: TGTGCCAGCAGCAACTATGGCTACACCTTC. The encoded protein is CASSNYGYTF.